This section outlines one TCR beta chain sequence together with its context. Antigen unknown. This sample is part of a study of response to subunit inactivated influenza vaccine. Germline loops: CDR1 MDHEN, CDR2 SYDVKM. CDR3 length equals 16 residues. V was pared by 8 bases and J by 4 bases, with 23 bases between. From the RT-PCR reads, TCRdb called clonotypes with MiXCR, one entry per CDR3 protein. The sample contains about 700,000 distinct CDR3 sequences, approximately 13% of which appear only once. Regarding the study as a whole: The study's authors posited that every seasonal influenza vaccination enlists few new T cells.

The sample was PBMCs from blood, taken roughly 15 days before vaccination. The rearrangement joins TRBV28 to TRBJ2-5, with D perhaps assigned TRBD1 or TRBD2 (6 bases each). The TCR comes from a man aged 45-65 years who received an inactivated influenza vaccine. CDR3 nucleotide sequence: TGTGCCAGCTCTGATTCCAGGGGTCTGGAGGGAGAGACCCAGTACTTC. This translates into CASSDSRGLEGETQYF. The variable domain in full, completed from reference TRBV28 and TRBJ2-5, reads DVKVTQSSRYLVKRTGEKVFLECVQDMDHENMFWYRQDPGLGLRLIYFSYDVKMKEKGDIPEGYSVSREKKERFSLILESASTNQTSMYLCASSDSRGLEGETQYFGPGTRLLVL.